These 15 T cell receptor beta chains came from one sample sequenced in a study of blood T cell repertoires in COVID-19. Generated by immunoSEQ multiplex PCR, the TCRdb table keeps only in-frame clones and is missing some. The data contain 300,000 to 350,000 clones, around 89% of them seen just once; the ten biggest clones take up approximately 4%. Sequenced input: PBMCs or T cells enriched from blood (not recorded which). The receptors shown here come from a woman aged 18-35 years with acute COVID-19.

In DNA, the CDR3 is TGTGCCAGCAGTTTTGCACATAGCAATCAGCCCCAGCATTTT. Translating it yields CASSFAHSNQPQHF. V and J are TRBV3-1 (or the pseudogene TRBV3-2) and TRBJ1-5, with unresolved D. CDR1 and CDR2 from the germline V gene are LGHDT and YNNKEL (reference sequence). Trimming removed 6 bases at V and 0 bases at J, with 9 bases between. The CDR3 spans 14 residues.

The V gene is TRBV28, the J gene TRBJ1-5; D gene unclear. The germline V and J ends were trimmed by 3 bases and 8 bases, with 11 bases remaining between them. This CDR3 has 13 amino acids. CDR1 and CDR2 (germline): MDHEN, SYDVKM. The CDR3 nucleotides read TGTGCCAGCAGTTTGGCAGGCCTTAAGCCCCAGCATTTT. Its protein is CASSLAGLKPQHF.

The chain combines TRBV27 with TRBJ2-1; 9 nucleotides agree with TRBD2. After removal of 3 bases from V and 4 bases from J, the junction contained 4 bases not matched to a gene. The CDR3 spans 15 residues. In germline, CDR1 is MNHEY, CDR2 SMNVEV (reference sequence). This CDR3 is CASSLRLAEYNEQFF. CDR3 DNA: TGTGCCAGCAGTTTGCGACTAGCGGAGTACAATGAGCAGTTCTTC.

This chain joins TRBV2 and TRBJ2-1; D is unclear. Germline CDR1 is SNHLY and CDR2 is FYNNEI. Trimming pared 10 bases from V and 7 bases from J, leaving 8 bases between. CDR3 length: 10 amino acids. In DNA, the CDR3 is TGTGCCACCCTGGCAAATGAGCAGTTCTTC. The encoded protein is CATLANEQFF.

The V gene is TRBV10-3, the J gene TRBJ2-7; 9 nucleotides agree with TRBD2. CDR1 is ENHRY, CDR2 SYGVKD, per germline. The CDR3 is 15 residues long. The trim removed 4 bases at V and 1 base at J, leaving 5 bases unmatched. The CDR3 reads CAISGTSGPSYEQYF. The CDR3 coding sequence is TGTGCCATCAGTGGCACTAGCGGGCCGTCCTACGAGCAGTACTTC.

CDR3 sequence reads: CASSMLAANNEQFF. The CDR3, as DNA: TGTGCCAGTAGTATGCTAGCGGCTAACAATGAGCAGTTCTTC. The chain is built from TRBV19 and TRBJ2-1, with 7 nucleotides matching TRBD2. The V gene end was trimmed by 3 bases and the J gene end by 5 bases; junction bases not matched to a gene: 4. The germline gives CDR1 LNHDA, CDR2 SQIVND (reference sequence). This CDR3 has 14 residues.

This chain connects TRBV29-1 to TRBJ2-5; 9 bases match TRBD1. V gave up 1 base and J gave up 4 bases; unmatched junction bases: 4. The CDR3 is made up of 14 amino acids. Germline lookup yields CDR1 SQVTM and CDR2 ANQGSEA. CDR3 nucleotides: TGCAGCGTTGAAGGCGACAGGGGGAGAGAGACCCAGTACTTC. Residues: CSVEGDRGRETQYF.

The rearrangement links TRBV7-9 to TRBJ1-4; no firm D call. The germline gives CDR1 SEHNR, CDR2 FQNEAQ (reference sequence). The CDR3 length is 12 residues. V was trimmed by 5 bases and J by 8 bases, leaving 9 bases between them. The CDR3 sequence: CASSQTTEKLFF. As DNA, the CDR3 is TGTGCCAGCAGCCAGACAACGGAAAAACTGTTTTTT.

The rearrangement uses TRBV7-9 and TRBJ2-7, with D possibly TRBD2 on 6 matching bases. V was clipped by 5 bases and J by 0 bases, with 11 bases between them. The germline CDR1 and CDR2 sequences are SEHNR and FQNEAQ (reference sequence). This CDR3 region has 14 residues. The CDR3 sequence: CASSPGLNSYEQYF. The CDR3 DNA reads TGTGCCAGCAGCCCGGGACTGAACTCCTACGAGCAGTACTTC.

The gene calls are TRBV28 and TRBJ2-2; TRBD1 matches 7 bases. V shed 1 base, J shed 0 bases, and the junction held 5 bases outside the gene matches. Looked up from germline, CDR1 is MDHEN and CDR2 is SYDVKM. CDR3 length equals 17 residues. The CDR3 bases are TGTGCCAGCAGTTTATTGGGGGACAGTCCGAACACCGGGGAGCTGTTTTTT. Amino acids: CASSLLGDSPNTGELFF.

The chain is built from TRBV7-3 and TRBJ2-7, with 9 bases that match TRBD2. Per the germline V gene, CDR1 is SGHTA and CDR2 is FQGTGA. CDR3 size: 15 residues. V lost 4 bases and J lost 2; bases outside the gene matches: 6. The CDR3: CASSSSAGGTYEQYF. The DNA of the CDR3 is TGTGCCAGCAGCTCATCAGCGGGAGGAACCTACGAGCAGTACTTC.

The chain uses TRBV10-1 and TRBJ1-1; D is uncertain. V gave up 7 bases and J gave up 5 bases, with 26 bases separating them. CDR3 length: 17 residues. CDR1 WNHNN and CDR2 SYGVQD come from the germline V gene (reference sequence). In DNA, the CDR3 is TGCGCCAGCAACCTACTCCGGGCCCCCTTCGGAGGAACTGAAGCTTTCTTT. It codes for CASNLLRAPFGGTEAFF.

The V gene is TRBV27, the J gene TRBJ2-3, with 10 bases fitting TRBD2. Germline-derived CDR1 and CDR2 are MNHEY and SMNVEV (reference sequence). V lost 5 bases, J lost 4 bases, and 9 bases stayed unmatched. The CDR3 runs to 16 residues. The CDR3 DNA reads TGTGCCAGCAGTCGAACTAGCGGGAAGGGCCCAGATACGCAGTATTTT. As protein: CASSRTSGKGPDTQYF.

This chain links TRBV5-1 with TRBJ2-5; 7 bases fit TRBD1. This CDR3 comprises 14 residues. Germline CDR1 is SGHRS and CDR2 is YFSETQ. The trim removed 3 bases at V and 1 base at J, leaving 3 bases unmatched. The chain's CDR3 is CASSWTGSQETQYF. CDR3 nucleotides: TGCGCCAGCAGCTGGACAGGTAGCCAAGAGACCCAGTACTTC.

On this clone itself: The identical CDR3 is also encoded by other nucleotide sequences in the sample. The rearrangement uses TRBV5-1 and TRBJ1-4; D may be TRBD1 (6 bases). Germline CDR1 and CDR2: SGHRS and YFSETQ. This CDR3 is 15 amino acids long. V lost 0 bases and J 3 bases, leaving 9 bases between the germline ends. The CDR3 region has the DNA TGCGCCAGCAGCTTGGGCGGACAGCCTAATGAAAAACTGTTTTTT. Its protein product is CASSLGGQPNEKLFF.